Listed below are T cell receptor beta chains from one sample, sequenced in a study of immune cell composition in non-small cell lung cancer. Clones were sequenced by immunoSEQ multiplex PCR, and TCRdb holds only the in-frame ones, with some missing. This sample has about 10,000 clones; almost 70% occur once, and the top ten carry around 10%. The source material was lung tumor tissue. Every receptor here comes from a human donor with non-small cell lung cancer. Each CDR3 is given with its conserved first and last residue. Clone sizes are given selectively: once, few, many, or a class where the clone is expanded.

.,TRBV19,TRBJ1-5,13,CASRNQIDQPQHF
few,TRBV11-3,TRBJ2-5,15,CASSSGLAGQETQYF
.,TRBV4-2,TRBJ1-2,17,CASSPTGGQEASYGYTF
.,TRBV4-1,TRBJ2-7,15,CASSQDRQGPYEQYF
few,TRBV7-2,TRBJ1-5,14,CASSLRGSREPQHF
few,TRBV28,TRBJ1-2,16,CASRPPTDRTGAGYTF
.,TRBV5-6,TRBJ2-2,14,CASRLAGGPGELFF
.,TRBV5-3,TRBJ1-1,13,CASSSNDGTRAFF
.,TRBV28,TRBJ2-1,15,CASSSITRRRNEQFF
.,TRBV7-9,TRBJ1-2,16,CASSLRTGTGGQGYTF
once,TRBV6-1,TRBJ2-3,13,CASSRGLTDTQYF
.,TRBV2,TRBJ2-7,12,CASRPPGYEQYF
once,TRBV6-1,TRBJ1-4,15,CASMDPGRGNEKLFF
.,TRBV2,TRBJ2-1,11,CASSVTDQRFF
.,TRBV9,TRBJ2-1,16,CASSVDPQSSYNEQFF
.,TRBV7-3,TRBJ1-2,14,CASSLPGHYYGYTF
.,TRBV14,TRBJ2-7,12,CASSHRASEQYF
.,TRBV5-6,TRBJ2-7,16,CASSWFRTDQSYEQYF
.,TRBV30,TRBJ2-7,13,CAWSGGGAFEQYF
.,TRBV5-1,TRBJ1-2,17,CASSPRFRGWKENGYTF
once,TRBV7-2,TRBJ1-1,14,CASSLDPPYTEAFF
.,TRBV5-1,TRBJ1-4,15,CASSFSTGINEKLFF
.,TRBV9,TRBJ1-2,14,CASSVGVQAHGYTF
.,TRBV13,TRBJ2-5,16,CASSSIGQGAFETQYF
.,TRBV5-6,TRBJ1-5,16,CASSLGPTVGNQPQHF